This passage covers 22 T cell receptor beta chains from one sample sequenced in a study of beta chain features in type 1 diabetes. The investigators reverse transcribed all of the isolated RNA, so they sequenced expressed TCRB transcripts. The method was immunoSEQ multiplex PCR; TCRdb's version includes in-frame clones alone and lacks a portion of them. The sample contains some 240,000 clones, 16% of which appear only once. Broader study findings: Moderate yet significant TCRB CDR3 shortening was seen in Type 1 diabetes patients in all four CD4+ subsets.

Their antigens are not known. Sequencing was performed on naive CD4+ T cells from blood. Source of these receptors: a man younger than 40 with type 1 diabetes.

Only a few counts were recorded for this clone. Germline and junction disagree at one end, which may indicate a read error. This chain uses TRBV25-1 with TRBJ2-4; no clear D. The germline gives CDR1 MGHDK, CDR2 SYGVNS. The CDR3 is made up of 12 amino acids. CDR3 DNA sequence: TGTGCCAGCACCGACGCCAGAAACATTCAGTACTTC. Residues: CASTDARNIQYF.

The genes are TRBV30 and TRBJ1-3; a possible D gene is TRBD1 (6 bases). CDR1 and CDR2 (germline): GTSNPN, SVGIG (reference sequence). Trimming stripped 3 bases from V and 4 bases from J, with 19 bases between. CDR3 size: 16 residues. Here the CDR3 reads CAWRRGHLPSGNTIYF. The CDR3 nucleotides are TGTGCCTGGAGGCGGGGACACCTTCCATCCGGAAACACCATATATTTT.

The chain recombines TRBV7-9 with TRBJ2-7, with D possibly TRBD2 on 5 matching bases. V lost 1 base and J lost 5, with 9 bases in between. The CDR3 spans 13 residues. Germline lookup yields CDR1 SEHNR and CDR2 FQNEAQ (reference sequence). The CDR3 DNA is TGTGCCAGCAGCTTAGTAGCGATCGACGAGCAGTACTTC. It yields the protein CASSLVAIDEQYF.

This clone was seen a handful of times. The same CDR3 arises from other DNA sequences in this sample as well. The chain has TRBV29-1 and TRBJ2-1; D assignment may be TRBD1 or TRBD2 (5 bases each). The CDR3 contains 13 residues. Germline V lookup: CDR1 SQVTM, CDR2 ANQGSEA. V dropped 4 bases and J dropped 0 bases, with 7 bases sitting between them. CDR3 DNA sequence: TGCAGCGTTGGAGGGACCTCCTACAATGAGCAGTTCTTC. It encodes CSVGGTSYNEQFF.

The gene calls are TRBV7-2 and TRBJ2-2; D unclear. The V and J ends lost 5 bases and 5 bases respectively, with 15 bases between them. The CDR3 loop spans 15 amino acids. Germline values: CDR1 SGHTA, CDR2 FQGNSA. For the CDR3, the DNA is TGTGCCAGCAGCCCCGCGGCTAGAGTAACCGGGGAGCTGTTTTTT. Translating it yields CASSPAARVTGELFF.

The genes are TRBV10-3 and TRBJ2-3, with 10 bases lining up with TRBD1. The CDR3 is made up of 15 amino acids. V trimming: 4 bases; J trimming: 1 base; junction bases outside the gene matches: 2. Looked up from germline, CDR1 is ENHRY and CDR2 is SYGVKD. For the CDR3, the DNA is TGTGCCATCAGTGGGGGGACAGGGGGCACAGATACGCAGTATTTT. This translates into CAISGGTGGTDTQYF.

The gene calls are TRBV14 and TRBJ2-2; 11 bases match TRBD2. Germline V CDR1 and CDR2: SGHDN, FVKESK. Trimming at V came to 4 bases and at J to 4 bases, leaving 5 bases not matched to a gene. The CDR3 runs to 16 residues. The CDR3 region is CASSPGLAGPTGELFF. DNA for the CDR3: TGTGCCAGCAGCCCCGGACTAGCGGGTCCCACCGGGGAGCTGTTTTTT.

This clone was observed a few times. The V and J genes are TRBV30 and TRBJ2-1; D unclear. V lost 6 bases to trimming and J lost 3 bases, with 9 bases between them. CDR3 length: 12 residues. Looked up from germline, CDR1 is GTSNPN and CDR2 is SVGIG (reference sequence). CDR3 DNA: TGTGCCTGCGACCGGAGCTACAATGAGCAGTTCTTC. Translated: CACDRSYNEQFF.

This clone was seen a handful of times. The J gene is TRBJ1-1, the V gene TRBV30; the D is unclear. The length of the CDR3 is 13 residues. Germline V gene lookup returns CDR1 GTSNPN and CDR2 SVGIG (reference sequence). V lost 5 bases and J lost 2, with 12 bases in between. CDR3: CAWAISLNTEAFF. DNA of the CDR3: TGTGCCTGGGCTATTTCTCTTAACACTGAAGCTTTCTTT.

This rearrangement joins TRBV29-1 to TRBJ2-3; 7 nucleotides align to TRBD1. Germline V gene sequence: CDR1 SQVTM, CDR2 ANQGSEA. Trimming took 1 base from V and 4 from J; bases not matched to a gene: 8. This CDR3 contains 15 residues. CDR3 protein: CSVEGEGGRADTQYF. The CDR3 DNA reads as TGCAGCGTTGAAGGCGAAGGGGGCAGGGCAGATACGCAGTATTTT.

This clone was found a few times. This sample also contains other DNA sequences that code for the same CDR3. V is TRBV30 and J is TRBJ2-6; 7 bases agree with TRBD1. This CDR3 contains 13 residues. Germline lookup yields CDR1 GTSNPN and CDR2 SVGIG (reference sequence). In DNA form, the CDR3 reads TGTGCATCAGACAGGGCAGGGGCCAACGTCCTGACTTTC. Its protein product is CASDRAGANVLTF.

This clone was seen more than once but under ten times. The rearrangement uses TRBV29-1 and TRBJ1-4, with a tentative D call TRBD1 (5 bases). V lost 4 bases and J lost 8, with 14 bases in between. Germline values: CDR1 SQVTM, CDR2 ANQGSEA. The CDR3 sequence is 13 residues long. CDR3 residues: CSVVAGSGEKLFF. The CDR3 region has the DNA TGCAGCGTTGTGGCAGGGTCGGGCGAAAAACTGTTTTTT.

The chain couples TRBV5-1 to TRBJ2-1; 8 positions match TRBD2. There are 15 residues in the CDR3. The J segment lost 8 bases and the V segment lost 0 bases, leaving 7 bases of the junction unmatched. Per germline, CDR1 SGHRS and CDR2 YFSETQ. The CDR3 spells CASSLGLALVDEQFF. CDR3 DNA: TGCGCCAGCAGCTTGGGACTAGCGCTGGTAGATGAGCAGTTCTTC.

This clone was counted only a few times. The J gene is TRBJ2-5, the V gene TRBV29-1; the match to TRBD1 covers 8 bases. The germline V gene has CDR1 SQVTM and CDR2 ANQGSEA. V shed 7 bases and J 5 bases; nucleotides not matched to a gene: 9. This CDR3 has 13 residues. The CDR3 spells CSGDRGVGETQYF. CDR3 in DNA: TGCAGCGGCGACAGGGGAGTGGGGGAGACCCAGTACTTC. Looking up the rest from reference TRBV29-1 and TRBJ2-5 gives the full variable domain: SAVISQKPSRDICQRGTSLTIQCQVDSQVTMMFWYRQQPGQSLTLIATANQGSEATYESGFVIDKFPISRPNLTFSTLTVSNMSPEDSSIYLCSGDRGVGETQYFGPGTRLLVL.

This chain joins TRBV30 and TRBJ2-3; 11 bases match TRBD2. Germline assignment: CDR1 GTSNPN and CDR2 SVGIG (reference sequence). V shed 1 base and J 2 bases; nucleotides not matched to a gene: 2. CDR3 length: 15 amino acids. The CDR3 sequence: CAWSEGLADTDTQYF. For the CDR3, the DNA is TGTGCCTGGAGTGAGGGACTAGCGGACACAGATACGCAGTATTTT.

V is TRBV7-2 and J is TRBJ2-7, with a weak D call TRBD2 (6 bases). Deletions cut 2 bases from V and 3 bases from J, with 11 bases between. Germline V gene lookup returns CDR1 SGHTA and CDR2 FQGNSA. The CDR3 is made up of 14 amino acids. Written as DNA, the CDR3 is TGTGCCAGCAGCTTATATTCCGGGAGCTACGAGCAGTACTTC. Its translation: CASSLYSGSYEQYF.

This clone has a handful of counts. The chain employs TRBV28 and TRBJ2-1; no definite D call. The CDR3 has 15 residues. Germline V lookup: CDR1 MDHEN, CDR2 SYDVKM. Deletions cut 3 bases from V and 9 bases from J, with 18 bases between. CDR3 sequence (DNA): TGTGCCAGCAGTTTGGGCGGACCCCGTCGAGGTGAGCAGTTCTTC. Encoded protein: CASSLGGPRRGEQFF.

The sample holds a few counts of this clone. The chain joins TRBV29-1 to TRBJ1-5; a weak D match, TRBD1 (6 bases). Trimming removed 6 bases from V and 4 bases from J, with 13 bases in between. Germline lookup yields CDR1 SQVTM and CDR2 ANQGSEA. The CDR3 spans 13 residues. The CDR3 spells CSVDTGRNQPQHF. CDR3 in DNA: TGCAGCGTGGACACAGGGAGGAATCAGCCCCAGCATTTT.

The DNA for the CDR3 is TGTGCCTGGAGTGTACTCTCCTACGAGCAGTACTTC. Translation gives CAWSVLSYEQYF. V gene TRBV30 combines with J gene TRBJ2-7; D call uncertain. This CDR3 region has 12 residues. Germline-derived CDR1 and CDR2 are GTSNPN and SVGIG (reference sequence). V was shortened by 0 bases and J by 0 bases, with 3 bases between the two germline ends.

This clone has a handful of counts. The V gene is TRBV19, the J gene TRBJ2-1; D gene uncertain. The CDR3 loop spans 14 amino acids. Germline CDR1 is LNHDA and CDR2 is SQIVND (reference sequence). V lost 7 bases and J 10 bases, leaving 20 bases between the germline ends. CDR3 coding DNA: TGTGCCAGTAATCAGGTCGAGGCTCCGAACGAGCAGTTCTTC. Translated, it gives CASNQVEAPNEQFF. Looking up the rest from reference TRBV19 and TRBJ2-1 gives the full variable domain: DGGITQSPKYLFRKEGQNVTLSCEQNLNHDAMYWYRQDPGQGLRLIYYSQIVNDFQKGDIAEGYSVSREKKESFPLTVTSAQKNPTAFYLCASNQVEAPNEQFFGPGTRLTVL.

This chain connects TRBV10-3 to TRBJ2-7, with D possibly being TRBD1 (5 bases). The CDR3 runs 13 residues. V lost 4 bases and J lost 3, with 10 bases in between. The germline gives CDR1 ENHRY, CDR2 SYGVKD. CDR3 residues: CAISGTLGYEQYF. CDR3 in DNA: TGTGCCATCAGTGGGACATTGGGCTACGAGCAGTACTTC.

A few counts support this clone. V and J are TRBV10-3 and TRBJ2-1; D is undetermined. The CDR3 covers 11 residues. Germline CDR1 is ENHRY and CDR2 is SYGVKD. Trimming cost V 5 bases and J 8 bases, with 7 bases left between them. CDR3 DNA: TGTGCCATCAGTTTTGGGGATGAGCAGTTCTTC. It encodes CAISFGDEQFF.